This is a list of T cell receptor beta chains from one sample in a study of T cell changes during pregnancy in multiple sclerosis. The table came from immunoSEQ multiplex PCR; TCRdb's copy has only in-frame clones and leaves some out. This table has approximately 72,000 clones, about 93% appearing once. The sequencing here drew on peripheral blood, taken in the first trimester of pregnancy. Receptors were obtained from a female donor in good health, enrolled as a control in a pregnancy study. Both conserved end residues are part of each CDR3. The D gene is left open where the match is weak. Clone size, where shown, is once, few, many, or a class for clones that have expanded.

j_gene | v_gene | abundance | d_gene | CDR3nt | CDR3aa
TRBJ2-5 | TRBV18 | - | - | TGTGCCAGCTCACCGTCGCGGGAAGGGGAGACCCAGTACTTC | CASSPSREGETQYF
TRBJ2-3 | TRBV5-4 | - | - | TGTGCCAGCAGCCCGATTGGGGGGGCCGATACGCAGTATTTT | CASSPIGGADTQYF
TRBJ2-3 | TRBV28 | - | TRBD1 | TGTGCCAGCAGTGCCGGGACAGGGCCCACAGATACGCAGTATTTT | CASSAGTGPTDTQYF
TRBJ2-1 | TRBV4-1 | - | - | TGCGCCAGCAGCCAAGGTCGACAGGCCTACAATGAGCAGTTCTTC | CASSQGRQAYNEQFF
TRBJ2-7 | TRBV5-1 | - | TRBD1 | TGCGCCAGCAGCCCCGGACAGGCCTCTTTAGGCGAGCAGTACTTC | CASSPGQASLGEQYF
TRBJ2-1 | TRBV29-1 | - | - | TGCAGCGTTCCGACAGGCCGCTCCTACAATGAGCAGTTCTTC | CSVPTGRSYNEQFF
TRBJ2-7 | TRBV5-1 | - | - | TGCGCCAGCAGCTCACAGGGAAGTTCCTACGAGCAGTACTTC | CASSSQGSSYEQYF
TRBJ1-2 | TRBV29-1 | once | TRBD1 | TGCAGCGTTGTACAGGGGCCTGGTCTCTATGGCTACACCTTC | CSVVQGPGLYGYTF
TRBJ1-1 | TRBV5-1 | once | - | TGCGCCAGCAGCGCCCGACAGACCCAGAACACTGAAGCTTTCTTT | CASSARQTQNTEAFF
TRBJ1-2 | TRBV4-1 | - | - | TGCGCCAGCAGCCAAGATCTGCGCGAACGTTATTATGGCTACACCTTC | CASSQDLRERYYGYTF
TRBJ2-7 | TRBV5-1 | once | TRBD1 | TGCGCCAGCAGCTTTAAGGACAGGGCACAACCCTACGAGCAGTACTTC | CASSFKDRAQPYEQYF
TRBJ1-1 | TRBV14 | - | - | TGTGCCAGCAGCGGGGGGAACTTAATGAACACTGAAGCTTTCTTT | CASSGGNLMNTEAFF
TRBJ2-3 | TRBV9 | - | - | TGTGCCAGCAGCCCCCCCCTGTTGAGCACAGATACGCAGTATTTT | CASSPPLLSTDTQYF
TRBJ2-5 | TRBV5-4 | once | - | TGTGCCAGCAGCTTGGCCCAAAACCAAGAGACCCAGTACTTC | CASSLAQNQETQYF
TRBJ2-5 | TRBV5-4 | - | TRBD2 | TGTGCCAGCAGCTTGGGGAAGACTAGCGGCCAAGAGACCCAGTACTTC | CASSLGKTSGQETQYF
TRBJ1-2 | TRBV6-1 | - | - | TGTGCCAGCAGGGGAGGCTATGGCTACACCTTC | CASRGGYGYTF
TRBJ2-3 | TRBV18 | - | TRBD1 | TGTGCCAGCTCACGGAGGGACAGGGGAACAGATACGCAGTATTTT | CASSRRDRGTDTQYF
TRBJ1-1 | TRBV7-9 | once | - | TGTGCCAGCAGCTTAGTTGGATCAGGGAACACTGAAGCTTTCTTT | CASSLVGSGNTEAFF
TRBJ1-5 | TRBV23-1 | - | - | TGCGCCAGCAGTCAATCGCCCCCAGAAGATAGCAATCAGCCCCAGCATTTT | CASSQSPPEDSNQPQHF
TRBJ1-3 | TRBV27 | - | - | TGTGCCAGTCAGGGGTCAGGAAACACCATATATTTT | CASQGSGNTIYF
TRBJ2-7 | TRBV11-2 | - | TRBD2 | TGTGCCAGCAGCGGCCACGGGACTAGCGGGACCCAGCAGTACTTC | CASSGHGTSGTQQYF
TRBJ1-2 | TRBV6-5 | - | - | TGTGCCAGCAGCGGGAGGAACGGCTACACCTTC | CASSGRNGYTF
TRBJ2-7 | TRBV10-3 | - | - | TGTGCCACCCGAAGTGGAGGACTCTACGAGCAGTACTTC | CATRSGGLYEQYF
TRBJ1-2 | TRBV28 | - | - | TGTGCCAGCAGTTTCCAGGGCTATGGCTACACCTTC | CASSFQGYGYTF
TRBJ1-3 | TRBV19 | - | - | TGTGCCAGTAGTATCCCCTACAGGTCGGCTGGAAACACCATATATTTT | CASSIPYRSAGNTIYF
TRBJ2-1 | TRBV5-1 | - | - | TGCGCCAGCAGCCCGAGGAGCTCCTACAATGAGCAGTTCTTC | CASSPRSSYNEQFF
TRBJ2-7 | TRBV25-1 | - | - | TGTGCCAGCAGTGAAGGGGGGACCTACGAGCAGTACTTC | CASSEGGTYEQYF
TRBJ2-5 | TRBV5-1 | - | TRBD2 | TGCGCCAGCAAATTAGGCGGGAGGGAGACCCAGTACTTC | CASKLGGRETQYF
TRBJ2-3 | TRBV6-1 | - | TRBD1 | TGTGCCAGCAGTGGGACAGGGGGCCGCACAGATACGCAGTATTTT | CASSGTGGRTDTQYF
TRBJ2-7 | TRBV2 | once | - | TGTGCCAGCAGTTCTGGAGGCTTTCTTGCATCGGAGCAGTACTTC | CASSSGGFLASEQYF
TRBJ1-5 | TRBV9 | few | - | TGTGCCAGCAGCGTAGGAGCGGAAGCTCTTCAGCCCCAGCATTTT | CASSVGAEALQPQHF
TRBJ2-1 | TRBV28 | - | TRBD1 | TGTGCCAGCAGTTGGACAGGGCCCAATGAGCAGTTCTTC | CASSWTGPNEQFF
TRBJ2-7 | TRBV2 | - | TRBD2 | TGTGCCAGCAGTGTGGGACTAGCCTACGAGCAGTACTTC | CASSVGLAYEQYF
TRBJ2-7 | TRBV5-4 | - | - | TGTGCCAGCAGCACCGACGGGAGTTCCTACGAGCAGTACTTC | CASSTDGSSYEQYF
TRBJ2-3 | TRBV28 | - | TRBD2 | TGTGCCAGCAGTTTAGGAGGAGCGGGATCCACAGATACGCAGTATTTT | CASSLGGAGSTDTQYF
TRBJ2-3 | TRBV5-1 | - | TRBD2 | TGCGCCAGCAGCCCGGGACTAGCGGGGATAACTAGCACAGATACGCAGTATTTT | CASSPGLAGITSTDTQYF
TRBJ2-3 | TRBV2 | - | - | TGTGCCAGCAGTGAGAGGCGGGCCAGCACAGATACGCAGTATTTT | CASSERRASTDTQYF
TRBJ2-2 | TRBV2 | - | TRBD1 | TGTGCCAGCAGTGGTACTGCAGGGGGAGCGGGGGAGCTGTTTTTT | CASSGTAGGAGELFF
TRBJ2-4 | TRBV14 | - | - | TGTGCCAGCAGCCCGCAGGGTTGGAAAAACATTCAGTACTTC | CASSPQGWKNIQYF
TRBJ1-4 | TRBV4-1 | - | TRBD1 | TGCGCCAGCAGCCGAACGGGACAGAGGAATGAAAAACTGTTTTTT | CASSRTGQRNEKLFF
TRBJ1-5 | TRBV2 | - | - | TGTGCCAGCAGTGAGGGCCTCTCGGTCAACCAGCCCCAGCATTTT | CASSEGLSVNQPQHF
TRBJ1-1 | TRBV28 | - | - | TGTGCCAGCAGTGGAAACAAGGGACAACCGTCTGAAGCTTTCTTT | CASSGNKGQPSEAFF
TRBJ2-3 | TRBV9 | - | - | TGTGCCAGCAGCGTAACGGGAACCACAGATACGCAGTATTTT | CASSVTGTTDTQYF
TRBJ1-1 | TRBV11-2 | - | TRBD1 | TGTGCCAGCAGCTCAGGACAGGGTGAAGCTTTCTTT | CASSSGQGEAFF
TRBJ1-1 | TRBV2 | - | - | TGTGCCAGCAGACCAGGGGAAACTGAAGCTTTCTTT | CASRPGETEAFF
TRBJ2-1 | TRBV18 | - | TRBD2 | TGTGCCAGCTCACCGTACGCTAGCGGGGACAATGAGCAGTTCTTC | CASSPYASGDNEQFF
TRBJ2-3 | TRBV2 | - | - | TGTGCCAGCATTGACGGACAGCCCATAGGGGATACGCAGTATTTT | CASIDGQPIGDTQYF
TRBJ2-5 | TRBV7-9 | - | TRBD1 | TGTGCCAGCAGCTCCCCGGGACAGGGGGGCCAAGAGACCCAGTACTTC | CASSSPGQGGQETQYF
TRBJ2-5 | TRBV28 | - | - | TGTGCCAGCAGTTTAATCCGAGGGCGGGAGACCCAGTACTTC | CASSLIRGRETQYF
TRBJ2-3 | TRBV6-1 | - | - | TGTGCCACCTCGGTTGATGCAGATACGCAGTATTTT | CATSVDADTQYF
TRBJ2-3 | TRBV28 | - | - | TGTGCCAGCAGTTTGGCGGGAGAGGGGGGGGTCACAGATACGCAGTATTTT | CASSLAGEGGVTDTQYF
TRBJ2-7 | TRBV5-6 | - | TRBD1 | TGTGCCAGCAGCTTGGGAGGGACAGCCCACGAGCAGTACTTC | CASSLGGTAHEQYF
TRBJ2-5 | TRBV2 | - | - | TGTGCCAGCAAGGAGACCCAAGAGACCCAGTACTTC | CASKETQETQYF
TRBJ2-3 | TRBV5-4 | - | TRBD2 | TGTGCCAGCAGCTCGGGGGGGGTAGCGGGAACTACAGATACGCAGTATTTT | CASSSGGVAGTTDTQYF
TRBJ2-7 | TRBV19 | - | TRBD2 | TGTGCCAGTAGTCGAGGTAGCGGGAGCTACGAGCAGTACTTC | CASSRGSGSYEQYF
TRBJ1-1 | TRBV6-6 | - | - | TGTGCCAGCAGCTTAAACCCGGGACAACTGAACACTGAAGCTTTCTTT | CASSLNPGQLNTEAFF
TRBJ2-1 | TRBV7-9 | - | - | TGTGCCAGCAGCCCAGGCTACAATGAGCAGTTCTTC | CASSPGYNEQFF